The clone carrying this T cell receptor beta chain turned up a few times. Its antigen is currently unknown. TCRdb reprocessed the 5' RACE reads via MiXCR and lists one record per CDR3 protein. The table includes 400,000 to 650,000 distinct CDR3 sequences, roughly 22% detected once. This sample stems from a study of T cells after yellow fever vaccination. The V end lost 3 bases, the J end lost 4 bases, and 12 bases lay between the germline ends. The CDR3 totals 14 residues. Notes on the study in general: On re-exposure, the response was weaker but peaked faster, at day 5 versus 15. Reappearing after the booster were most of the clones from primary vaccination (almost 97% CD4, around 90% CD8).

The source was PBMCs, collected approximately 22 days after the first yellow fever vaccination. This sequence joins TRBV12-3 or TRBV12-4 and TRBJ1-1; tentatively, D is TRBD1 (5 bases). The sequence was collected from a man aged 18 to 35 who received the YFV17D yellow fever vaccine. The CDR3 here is CASSFQGGSTEAFF. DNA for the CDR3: TGTGCCAGCAGTTTTCAGGGTGGATCCACTGAAGCTTTCTTT.